The rows below give T cell receptor beta chains drawn from one sample of a study of shared clonotypes between healthy human individuals. Produced via immunoSEQ multiplex PCR; TCRdb's table is partial and in-frame only. The sample contains more than 500,000 clones, around 95% of which appear only once. The sample was naive CD4+ T cells sorted from blood. The source of these receptors is a woman aged 25 to 45 in good health. Both conserved end residues are part of each CDR3. The D gene is left open where the match is weak. Size is stated for part of the rows, as once, few or many counts, or as a class when the clone is expanded.

>TRBJ2-5|.|.|11|TRBV5-3
TGTGCCAGAAGCTTTAATGAGACCCAGTACTTC
CARSFNETQYF
>TRBJ2-7|TRBD1|.|16|TRBV11-2
TGTGCCAGCAGCTTAGAACTCGGGACAGGAGCCTACGAGCAGTACTTC
CASSLELGTGAYEQYF
>TRBJ2-5|.|once|13|TRBV5-1
TGCGCCAGCAGCCGGGACACCCAAGAGACCCAGTACTTC
CASSRDTQETQYF
>TRBJ1-5|.|.|15|TRBV28
TGTGCCAGCAGGGCTTGGGGGGCCTTTGATCAGCCCCAGCATTTT
CASRAWGAFDQPQHF
>TRBJ2-5|TRBD1|.|15|TRBV28
TGTGCCAGCAGTTTACCGCGCAGGGGGCAGGAGACCCAGTACTTC
CASSLPRRGQETQYF
>TRBJ1-1|TRBD1|.|14|TRBV7-2
TGTGCCAGCAGCGAGGGACAGGTGAGCACTGAAGCTTTCTTT
CASSEGQVSTEAFF
>TRBJ1-3|.|.|13|TRBV9
TGTGCCAGCAGCGTAGTTCCAGGAAACACCATATATTTT
CASSVVPGNTIYF
>TRBJ1-5|TRBD1|.|18|TRBV28
TGTGCCAGCAGTTTACAGGGCTTTCAGGGGGAGAGCAATCAGCCCCAGCATTTT
CASSLQGFQGESNQPQHF
>TRBJ1-5|.|once|15|TRBV5-1
TGCGCCAGCAGCTTGGCCCCGGGGGCGAGTCAGCCCCAGCATTTT
CASSLAPGASQPQHF
>TRBJ1-6|TRBD1|.|16|TRBV2
TGTGCCAGCAGTGGGGGACAGAGCTCCTATAATTCACCCCTCCACTTT
CASSGGQSSYNSPLHF
>TRBJ1-2|.|once|13|TRBV7-9
TGTGCCAGCAGCTCACAGGGAACCTATGGCTACACCTTC
CASSSQGTYGYTF
>TRBJ2-7|TRBD1|.|15|TRBV19
TGTGCCAGCAAAGCCCGGGACAGGCCTAACTACGAGCAGTACTTC
CASKARDRPNYEQYF
>TRBJ1-4|.|once|15|TRBV27
TGTGCCAGCAGTGCAGGGAGGGGCGTAGGGGAAAAACTGTTTTTT
CASSAGRGVGEKLFF
>TRBJ2-5|.|.|11|TRBV6-1
TGTGCCAGCAGGACATGGGAGACCCAGTACTTC
CASRTWETQYF
>TRBJ2-1|.|.|15|TRBV27
TGTGCCAGCAGGGTGGGAGCGGAGCTCTACAATGAGCAGTTCTTC
CASRVGAELYNEQFF
>TRBJ1-6|.|.|11|TRBV2
TGTGCCAGCAGTGAAGGGGACCCCCTCCACTTT
CASSEGDPLHF
>TRBJ1-1|.|.|15|TRBV5-1
TGCGCCAGCAGCTCGTCCCCCAACGAGAACACTGAAGCTTTCTTT
CASSSSPNENTEAFF
>TRBJ1-1|.|.|15|TRBV6-5
TGTGCCAGCAGTTACTCCAGCTCCTCGCTCACTGAAGCTTTCTTT
CASSYSSSSLTEAFF
>TRBJ2-1|TRBD2|.|15|TRBV28
TGTGCCAGCAGACGAAGCGGGAGCTCCTACAATGAGCAGTTCTTC
CASRRSGSSYNEQFF
>TRBJ2-1|.|.|17|TRBV15
TGTGCCACCAGCAATCTACCCCCGGCTAGCTCCTACAATGAGCAGTTCTTC
CATSNLPPASSYNEQFF
>TRBJ1-5|TRBD1|.|15|TRBV6-1
TGTGCCAGCCGACAGGGCTCTTTCAGCAATCAGCCCCAGCATTTT
CASRQGSFSNQPQHF
>TRBJ2-7|TRBD1|.|16|TRBV6-1
TGTGCCAGCAGTGAATTGGGGGCTGACAGGGGCAACGAGCAGTACTTC
CASSELGADRGNEQYF
>TRBJ2-1|.|.|17|TRBV7-9
TGTGCCAGCAGCTTAGACTCGGGGACCTATGACTACAATGAGCAGTTCTTC
CASSLDSGTYDYNEQFF
>TRBJ2-1|.|.|13|TRBV13
TGTGCCAGCAGCCAATTCCATGCTAAGGAGCAGTTCTTC
CASSQFHAKEQFF
>TRBJ2-3|.|.|16|TRBV18
TGTGCCAGCTCACCAAATGGACGGAGATTCACAGATACGCAGTATTTT
CASSPNGRRFTDTQYF
>TRBJ1-4|.|.|15|TRBV5-1
TGCGCCAGCAGCTTGGGGCAGCCACAAAATGAAAAACTGTTTTTT
CASSLGQPQNEKLFF
>TRBJ1-6|TRBD1|.|14|TRBV6-5
TGTGCCAGCAGTGGCCAGGGGGATAATTCACCCCTCCACTTT
CASSGQGDNSPLHF
>TRBJ2-6|.|.|16|TRBV19
TGTGCCAGTAGTCCCCGAAGGGGCGCTGGGGCCAACGTCCTGACTTTC
CASSPRRGAGANVLTF
>TRBJ2-7|TRBD1|.|13|TRBV28
TGTGCCAGCCTAGGGGGCGATTCCTACGAGCAGTACTTC
CASLGGDSYEQYF
>TRBJ1-5|TRBD1|.|13|TRBV28
TGTGCCAGCAGGCACACAGGGGACCAGCCCCAGCATTTT
CASRHTGDQPQHF
>TRBJ1-1|TRBD1|.|15|TRBV28
TGTGCCAGCAGCAGCAGGGGGAGGGGGCGCGCTGAAGCTTTCTTT
CASSSRGRGRAEAFF
>TRBJ1-1|.|.|14|TRBV5-1
TGCGCCAGCAGCTTGGGTGGGGTCGGCACTGAAGCTTTCTTT
CASSLGGVGTEAFF
>TRBJ1-5|TRBD1|.|15|TRBV28
TGTGCCAGCGGGAACAGGGGGTTTAGCAATCAGCCCCAGCATTTT
CASGNRGFSNQPQHF
>TRBJ2-2|TRBD2|.|13|TRBV28
TGTGCCAGCAAGACGGGAGGGACCGGGGAGCTGTTTTTT
CASKTGGTGELFF
>TRBJ1-2|TRBD1|.|15|TRBV6-1
TGTGCCAGCAGCTTACCGGGACAGGGACGGTATGGCTACACCTTC
CASSLPGQGRYGYTF
>TRBJ1-5|.|.|13|TRBV18
TGTGCCAGCTCCCGCGGACGGGATCAGCCCCAGCATTTT
CASSRGRDQPQHF
>TRBJ1-4|.|.|15|TRBV27
TGTGCCAGCACCCGGCAGGGAAGGAGTAATGAAAAACTGTTTTTT
CASTRQGRSNEKLFF
>TRBJ2-5|.|.|15|TRBV6-5
TGTGCCAGCGGTACCGACAGGAGGACTCAGGAGACCCAGTACTTC
CASGTDRRTQETQYF
>TRBJ1-1|.|.|14|TRBV10-3
TGTGCCATCAGTGAGGGAGGTAGGTTAACTGAAGCTTTCTTT
CAISEGGRLTEAFF
>TRBJ2-7|TRBD2|once|16|TRBV28
TGTGCCAGCAGTTCGCTTTTAGCGGGGGAGACGTACGAGCAGTACTTC
CASSSLLAGETYEQYF
>TRBJ2-1|.|.|12|TRBV5-1
TGCGCCAGCAAGCCGAGTCGGAATGAGCAGTTCTTC
CASKPSRNEQFF
>TRBJ2-5|.|.|14|TRBV29-1
TGCAGCGTTGGATGGCTCTGGGAACAAGAGACCCAGTACTTC
CSVGWLWEQETQYF
>TRBJ2-7|TRBD2|.|15|TRBV5-1
TGCGCCAGCAGCCCGGGAGGGGGGAGTAGGTACGAGCAGTACTTC
CASSPGGGSRYEQYF
>TRBJ1-2|TRBD1|.|13|TRBV29-1
TGCAGCGTGGAAACCGGGACAGTCTATGGCTACACCTTC
CSVETGTVYGYTF
>TRBJ2-7|TRBD2|.|15|TRBV2
TGTGCCAGCAGTGGGTCTAGCGGGACCTCCTACGAGCAGTACTTC
CASSGSSGTSYEQYF
>TRBJ1-1|TRBD1|once|15|TRBV7-9
TGTGCCAGCAGCACGAGGGGACAGTTGAACACTGAAGCTTTCTTT
CASSTRGQLNTEAFF
>TRBJ2-1|.|.|19|TRBV19
TGTGCCAGTAGTATAGGTGGTGCGGGTGGACCGAGCTCCTACAATGAGCAGTTCTTC
CASSIGGAGGPSSYNEQFF
>TRBJ2-3|.|.|14|TRBV7-6
TGTGCCAGCAGCTTATTGAAGAGCACAGATACGCAGTATTTT
CASSLLKSTDTQYF